A selection of T cell receptor beta chains follows, all from one sample in a study of cytomegalovirus exposure and HLA in healthy donors. Using immunoSEQ multiplex PCR, the repertoire was profiled, and TCRdb retains in-frame clones only, with some absent. The data contain about 65,000 clones, around 95% of them singletons. The sample consisted of PBMCs. The receptors derive from a man aged 18 to 35 in good health and CMV-seropositive. Both conserved end residues are part of each CDR3. The order of the fields is J gene, V gene, D gene, clone size, CDR3 protein, CDR3 DNA. The D gene is left open where the match is weak. Not all rows give a size; the values are once, few, many and, for expanded clones, a class.

TRBJ1-2 | TRBV4-1 | - | - | CASSQGEISGYHGYTF | TGCGCCAGCAGCCAAGGCGAAATCTCAGGGTATCATGGCTACACCTTC
TRBJ1-4 | TRBV7-2 | - | - | CASSLGGANEKLFF | TGTGCCAGCAGCTTAGGAGGAGCTAATGAAAAACTGTTTTTT
TRBJ1-4 | TRBV18 | - | - | CASSRQVANEKLFF | TGTGCCAGCTCACGGCAGGTTGCGAATGAAAAACTGTTTTTT
TRBJ2-2 | TRBV4-2 | TRBD1 | - | CASSQRGRGQGSKNTGELFF | TGTGCCAGCAGCCAAAGAGGAAGGGGACAGGGGTCAAAGAACACCGGGGAGCTGTTTTTT
TRBJ2-1 | TRBV28 | TRBD1 | - | CASSGTGGNEQFF | TGTGCCAGCAGTGGGACAGGGGGTAATGAGCAGTTCTTC
TRBJ2-3 | TRBV29-1 | - | - | CSVDAGQQYF | TGCAGCGTTGACGCCGGACAGCAGTATTTT
TRBJ2-1 | TRBV10-1 | TRBD2 | - | CASRNSGMCNEQFF | TGCGCCAGCAGAAATAGCGGGATGTGTAATGAGCAGTTCTTC
TRBJ1-5 | TRBV7-8 | - | - | CASSLDVGSNQPQHF | TGTGCCAGCAGCTTAGACGTCGGTAGCAATCAGCCCCAGCATTTT
TRBJ2-5 | TRBV5-1 | TRBD2 | - | CASSLAKLAGLETQYF | TGCGCCAGCAGCTTGGCCAAACTAGCGGGACTCGAGACCCAGTACTTC
TRBJ2-7 | TRBV18 | TRBD1 | - | CASSPTGASYEQYF | TGTGCCAGCTCACCGACAGGGGCGTCCTACGAGCAGTACTTC
TRBJ2-7 | TRBV4-1 | TRBD1 | - | CASSQEGTGAYEQYF | TGCGCCAGCAGCCAGGAGGGGACAGGGGCCTACGAGCAGTACTTC
TRBJ2-7 | TRBV11-3 | TRBD1 | - | CASSLGDQRTGIYEQYF | TGTGCCAGCAGCTTAGGGGACCAGAGGACAGGGATTTACGAGCAGTACTTC
TRBJ1-4 | TRBV7-2 | - | - | CASSSTLGSEKLFF | TGTGCCAGCAGCTCGACCCTGGGGAGTGAAAAACTGTTTTTT
TRBJ1-1 | TRBV7-2 | - | - | CASSLGQMNTEAFF | TGTGCCAGCAGCTTAGGCCAGATGAACACTGAAGCTTTCTTT
TRBJ2-2 | TRBV7-8 | - | - | CASRNIIRGAGELFF | TGTGCCAGCAGAAATATTATCAGGGGGGCCGGGGAGCTGTTTTTT
TRBJ2-5 | TRBV7-8 | TRBD2 | - | CASSWWTSGGADQETQYF | TGTGCCAGCAGCTGGTGGACTAGCGGGGGGGCGGACCAAGAGACCCAGTACTTC
TRBJ1-5 | TRBV19 | TRBD1 | - | CASSIEDRAQPQHF | TGTGCCAGTAGTATAGAGGACAGGGCTCAGCCCCAGCATTTT
TRBJ2-6 | TRBV11-2 | TRBD1 | - | CASSLPTGPSGANVLTF | TGTGCCAGCAGCCTCCCGACAGGGCCCTCTGGGGCCAACGTCCTGACTTTC
TRBJ2-5 | TRBV6-6 | - | - | CASSYLGGAETQYF | TGTGCCAGCAGTTACTTAGGGGGGGCTGAGACCCAGTACTTC
TRBJ2-7 | TRBV27 | TRBD1 | - | CASSLVGQAYEQYF | TGTGCCAGCAGTTTGGTGGGACAGGCCTACGAGCAGTACTTC
TRBJ1-2 | TRBV6-1 | TRBD1 | - | CASRTPGQGYGYTF | TGTGCCAGCAGGACCCCGGGACAGGGCTATGGCTACACCTTC
TRBJ2-3 | TRBV5-1 | - | - | CASRGSGTDTQYF | TGCGCCAGCCGCGGATCGGGCACAGATACGCAGTATTTT
TRBJ1-2 | TRBV19 | - | - | CASTPGGGSDYGYTF | TGTGCCAGTACCCCGGGGGGTGGCTCTGACTATGGCTACACCTTC
TRBJ1-5 | TRBV4-1 | - | - | CASSQARTGNQPQHF | TGCGCCAGCAGCCAAGCTCGGACAGGCAATCAGCCCCAGCATTTT
TRBJ2-7 | TRBV27 | - | - | CASSFRGGRSSYEQYF | TGTGCCAGCAGTTTCAGGGGCGGGCGGAGCTCCTACGAGCAGTACTTC
TRBJ2-7 | TRBV29-1 | - | - | CSVEIPGSYEQYF | TGCAGCGTTGAAATACCCGGCTCCTACGAGCAGTACTTC
TRBJ2-5 | TRBV6-5 | TRBD1 | - | CASSSDRGRETQYF | TGTGCCAGCAGTAGCGACAGGGGCAGGGAGACCCAGTACTTC
TRBJ2-5 | TRBV5-4 | TRBD2 | - | CASSLGGEETQYF | TGTGCCAGCAGTCTTGGGGGGGAAGAGACCCAGTACTTC
TRBJ2-5 | TRBV28 | - | - | CASSSWRKEYQETQYF | TGTGCCAGCAGTTCATGGCGGAAAGAGTACCAAGAGACCCAGTACTTC
TRBJ2-7 | TRBV27 | TRBD1 | - | CASSLLQGYGYEQYF | TGTGCCAGCAGTTTATTACAGGGGTACGGCTACGAGCAGTACTTC
TRBJ2-7 | TRBV29-1 | - | - | CSVEGLWESTYEQYF | TGCAGCGTTGAAGGATTGTGGGAGTCAACCTACGAGCAGTACTTC
TRBJ2-7 | TRBV10-3 | - | once | CAILADYEQYF | TGTGCCATCTTAGCGGATTACGAGCAGTACTTC
TRBJ2-2 | TRBV4-2 | - | few | CASSQETGWDTGELFF | TGTGCCAGCAGCCAAGAAACGGGATGGGATACCGGGGAGCTGTTTTTT
TRBJ2-7 | TRBV27 | TRBD1 | once | CASSLSRDRGRLEQYF | TGTGCCAGCAGTTTATCGCGGGACAGGGGGCGCCTCGAGCAGTACTTC
TRBJ2-5 | TRBV9 | TRBD2 | - | CASSASSGGKETQYF | TGTGCCAGCAGCGCCTCTAGCGGAGGAAAAGAGACCCAGTACTTC
TRBJ1-2 | TRBV2 | - | - | CASSPDYGYTF | TGTGCCAGCAGCCCAGACTATGGCTACACCTTC
TRBJ1-5 | TRBV2 | TRBD1 | - | CASSNLGQGQPQHF | TGTGCCAGCAGTAATCTCGGACAGGGTCAGCCCCAGCATTTT
TRBJ2-7 | TRBV11-2 | - | - | CASSFRDGYEQYF | TGTGCCAGCAGCTTCAGGGATGGATACGAGCAGTACTTC
TRBJ2-7 | TRBV7-2 | - | - | CASTPGLTTYEQYF | TGTGCCAGCACCCCGGGACTCACAACCTACGAGCAGTACTTC
TRBJ2-6 | TRBV7-3 | - | once | CASSLAGTGANVLTF | TGTGCCAGCAGCTTAGCGGGTACTGGGGCCAACGTCCTGACTTTC
TRBJ1-2 | TRBV4-1 | - | - | CASSQKLQGSYGYTF | TGCGCCAGCAGCCAAAAGCTACAGGGTTCCTATGGCTACACCTTC